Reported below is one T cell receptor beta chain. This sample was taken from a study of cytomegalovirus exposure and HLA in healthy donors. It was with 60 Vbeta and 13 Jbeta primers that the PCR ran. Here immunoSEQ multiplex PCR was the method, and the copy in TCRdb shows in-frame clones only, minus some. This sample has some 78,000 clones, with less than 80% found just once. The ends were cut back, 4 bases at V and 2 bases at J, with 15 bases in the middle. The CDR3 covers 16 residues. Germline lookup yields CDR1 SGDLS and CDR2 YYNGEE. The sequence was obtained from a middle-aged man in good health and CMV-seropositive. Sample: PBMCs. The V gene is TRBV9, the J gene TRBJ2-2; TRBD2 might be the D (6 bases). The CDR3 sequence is CASSPGTGPNTGELFF. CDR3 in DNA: TGTGCCAGCAGCCCGGGGACTGGCCCCAACACCGGGGAGCTGTTTTTT.